Included here is one TCR beta chain sequence, with context. There is no known antigen for this receptor. No much larger clonotype is one base removed from it; base qualities were not supplied. This entry belongs to a study of blood T cells in healthy people across ages (dated by TCRdb to the mid-2010s). Concerning the study at large: In model experiments, roughly one uniquely barcoded TCR beta cDNA molecule per two T cells was captured by template switching. Age-related changes in TCR beta repertoire diversity were measured in the study by deep sequencing normalized with unique cDNA molecular identifiers. Four age groups were formed from the donors: young (average approximately 17 years), middle-aged (approximately 39), aged (about 62) and long-lived (more than 75). Donors of different ages were randomly distributed across sequencing lanes to avoid experimental bias. Two additional independent replicas of 1 million unique cDNA reads from the same blood draw were analyzed for two donors (one aged 18 to 29 and one aged 80 or older). The research as a whole found: A strong correlation was found between observed TCR beta diversity and the percentage of naive T cells measured by flow cytometry. Compared with the aged group, more naive CD4+ T cells, fewer expanded clones and increased TCR diversity were shown by the long-lived group, suggesting age selection. Estimates of total diversity from one million sequenced T cells were regarded as lower bounds and underestimates. Since profiling was done on bulk unsorted PBMCs, naive and antigen-experienced compartments could not be conclusively compared. Observed TCR beta diversity per million T cells fell roughly linearly with age, and a significant reduction was already apparent by age about 43. Because the CMV infection status of the donors was unknown, age-related changes in expanded clonotypes may potentially have been confounded.

Library preparation used 5' RACE. TCRdb records Illumina HiSeq 2500 as the sequencer. A second PCR of about 6 to 12 cycles was run with a J-beta primer mix and a sample-barcoded 5' primer. A unique molecular identifier was introduced onto each TCR beta cDNA molecule by a template-switch 5' adaptor carrying 12 random nucleotides. Each sample yielded at least 3 million CDR3-containing paired-end reads. First-strand cDNA was synthesized from all RNA with the Mint cDNA synthesis kit, primed by a TRBC-specific oligonucleotide. Following uracil-DNA glycosylase treatment, a first 18-cycle PCR with universal primers M1SS and BC2_uni_R was performed on all cDNA. The original methods were these. For normalization, 1 million high-quality reads were randomly selected from each sample, with every read carrying a distinct molecular identifier. Instead of being binned into consensus sequences, reads that shared molecular identifiers were thrown out. MiTCR, with a Q25 quality threshold and the strictest error-elimination algorithm, was used for CDR3 identification, clonotype clustering and error correction. Lower-bound total TCR beta diversity was estimated with a nonparametric unseen species model using Euler transformation. The public reads were run again by TCRdb, first through fastp at Q25 and then through MiXCR, and only productive beta chains were kept. Records with the same CDR3 protein are collapsed into one entry carrying the most frequent genes and DNA. V and J calls and clone size were set by TCRdb, not the authors. This sample is represented by under 1,000,000 distinct CDR3 sequences; 35% to 50% of them were singletons. Around 18% of the sample is in the top ten clones.

Donors were a few dozen systemically healthy Caucasian individuals from Russia aged roughly 6 to 90 years. Ten milliliters of peripheral blood were drawn from each donor into EDTA-treated Vacutainer tubes. Ficoll-Paque density-gradient centrifugation was used to isolate PBMCs, with at least 6 million obtained per sample. Trizol reagent was used to extract total RNA from the PBMCs, yielding at least 6 micrograms per sample. For every donor, flow cytometry on a PBMC aliquot measured the percentage of naive CD45RAhigh/CD27high T cells. CDR1 is given as MNHNS and CDR2 as SASEGT, both from the germline V gene. The CDR3 starts with the cysteine, ends with the phenylalanine, and has 16 residues. The only DNA kept is the CDR3, 48 bases in frame from the first base. The germline V end is reduced by 5 bases and the J end by 4 bases; junction bases left unmatched: 11.

The sequence came from a man older than 75 in good health. What was sequenced was blood. The V gene is TRBV6-1 and the J gene is TRBJ1-5; 7 bases in the junction line up with TRBD1. The base sequence is TGTGCCAGCAGTAAAAAAACAGGGGCCGATAATCAGCCCCAGCATTTT. It translates as CASSKKTGADNQPQHF.